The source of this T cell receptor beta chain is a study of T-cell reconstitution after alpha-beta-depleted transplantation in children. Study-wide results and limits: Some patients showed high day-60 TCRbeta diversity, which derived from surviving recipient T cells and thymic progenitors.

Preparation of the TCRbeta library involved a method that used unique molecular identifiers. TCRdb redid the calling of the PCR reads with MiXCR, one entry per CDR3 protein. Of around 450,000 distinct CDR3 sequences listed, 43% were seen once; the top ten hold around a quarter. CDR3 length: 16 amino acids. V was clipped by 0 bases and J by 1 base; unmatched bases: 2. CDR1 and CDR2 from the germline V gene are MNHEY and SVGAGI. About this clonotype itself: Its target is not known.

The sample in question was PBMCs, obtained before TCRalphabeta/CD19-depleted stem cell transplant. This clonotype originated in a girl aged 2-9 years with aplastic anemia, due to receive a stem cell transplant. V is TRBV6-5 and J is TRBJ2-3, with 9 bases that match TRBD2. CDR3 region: CASSYSSSGGTDTQYF. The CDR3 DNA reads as TGTGCCAGCAGTTACTCGTCTAGCGGGGGCACAGATACGCAGTATTTT.